This TCR beta chain was documented in a study of T cell repertoires in cytomegalovirus infection. Study at large: CMV infection plus the matching HLA type was flagged by public TCR beta signatures.

The length of the CDR3 is 13 residues. Germline values: CDR1 MNHEY, CDR2 SMNVEV (reference sequence). The V end was cut by 5 bases, the J end by 4 bases, with 8 bases between. Regarding this clonotype: Its matching antigen is unknown.

Study-level points and caveats: HLA-C-restricted CMV-specific TCR beta clonotypes prevailed in the ex vivo response. Cumulative frequency (of public TCR beta family members) identified carriers of CMV plus the relevant HLA.

TCRdb re-called the reads through MiXCR, storing one row per CDR3 protein. The sample consists of a few hundred thousand distinct CDR3 sequences, 8% to 9.5% of them appearing once. The sample was PBMCs. This clonotype originated in a human donor in good health (CMV status not recorded). Some clones in this sample may be carry-over from other donors' samples. This chain joins TRBV27 and TRBJ2-2, with no clear D. The CDR3 DNA is TGTGCCAGCAGTCGGATCCTCACCGGGGAGCTGTTTTTT. Translation gives CASSRILTGELFF.